One and the same sample provided the 17 T cell receptor beta chains below, sequenced in a study of control samples from healthy donors and cancer patients. Clones were sequenced by immunoSEQ multiplex PCR, and TCRdb holds only the in-frame ones, with some missing. The sample consists of 100,000 to 150,000 clones, around 93% of them appearing once. What was sequenced was blood. The receptors here all came from a man aged 18 to 29 in good health.

CDR3 region: CASSELRGGQETQYF. For the CDR3, the DNA is TGTGCCAGCAGTGAACTCCGGGGGGGCCAAGAGACCCAGTACTTC. This chain joins TRBV6-1 and TRBJ2-5; 8 bases map to TRBD2. Per the germline V gene, CDR1 is MNHNS and CDR2 is SASEGT. The V gene end was trimmed by 2 bases and the J gene end by 1 base; junction bases not matched to a gene: 3. CDR3 length: 15 amino acids.

This chain uses TRBV6-5 with TRBJ1-2, with D possibly matching TRBD1 (5 bases). Trimming cost V 1 base and J 6 bases, with 15 bases left between them. CDR1 is MNHEY, CDR2 SVGAGI, per germline. There are 15 residues in the CDR3. CDR3 coding DNA: TGTGCCAGCAGTTACTTTGGATCGGGGGTCCATGGCTACACCTTC. Its protein product is CASSYFGSGVHGYTF.

The chain has TRBV2 and TRBJ2-4, with D unresolved. Germline V CDR1 and CDR2: SNHLY, FYNNEI. This CDR3 contains 12 residues. V lost 2 bases to trimming and J lost 8 bases, with 7 bases between them. CDR3 loop: CASSELVYIQYF. For the CDR3, the DNA is TGTGCCAGCAGTGAATTGGTGTACATTCAGTACTTC.

The chain carries TRBV29-1 and TRBJ2-5; no clear D. The V and J ends lost 7 bases and 5 bases respectively, with 11 bases between them. CDR1 and CDR2 from the germline V gene are SQVTM and ANQGSEA. CDR3 length: 11 residues. The CDR3 sequence: CSASLVETQYF. For the CDR3, the DNA is TGCAGCGCCTCATTGGTGGAGACCCAGTACTTC.

The gene calls are TRBV4-1 and TRBJ2-3, with 8 nucleotides matching TRBD2. The germline V gene has CDR1 MGHRA and CDR2 YSYEKL. CDR3 length: 16 residues. Losses at the gene ends were 1 base for V and 1 base for J; bases not matched to a gene: 4. This chain's CDR3 is CASSQGAGARTDTQYF. The CDR3 nucleotides are TGCGCCAGCAGCCAAGGAGCGGGGGCCCGCACAGATACGCAGTATTTT.

The gene calls are TRBV2 and TRBJ2-2; D is perhaps TRBD1 (5 bases). The germline V gene has CDR1 SNHLY and CDR2 FYNNEI. Between the trimmed V and J ends, which lost 6 bases and 6 bases, there was a span of 17 bases. The CDR3 is 15 amino acids. This CDR3 reads CASRWAGSSSGELFF. The DNA for the CDR3 is TGTGCCAGCAGATGGGCAGGGTCTTCGTCCGGGGAGCTGTTTTTT.

The CDR3 DNA reads as TGTGCCAGCAGCCAAGTGGTAGGGGGGGCTTATAGCAATCAGCCCCAGCATTTT. This translates into CASSQVVGGAYSNQPQHF. The J gene is TRBJ1-5, the V gene TRBV4-2; tentative D call: TRBD1 (6 bases). Trimming removed 1 base at V and 0 bases at J, with 16 bases between. Germline values: CDR1 LGHNA, CDR2 YNFKEQ. This CDR3 contains 18 residues.

The rearrangement uses TRBV4-1 and TRBJ1-1; D might be TRBD1 (5 bases). Germline loops: CDR1 MGHRA, CDR2 YSYEKL. V was trimmed by 3 bases and J by 4 bases, leaving 21 bases between them. There are 17 residues in the CDR3. The CDR3 region is CASSQSFWDPKGTEAFF. In DNA form, the CDR3 reads TGCGCCAGCAGCCAGTCTTTTTGGGACCCCAAGGGCACTGAAGCTTTCTTT.

The chain links TRBV12-3 or TRBV12-4 to TRBJ1-5; possible D gene TRBD1, 5 bases. This CDR3 region has 13 residues. The ends were cut back, 6 bases at V and 5 bases at J, with 11 bases in the middle. The CDR3 loop is CASRWGPHQPQHF. In nucleotides, the CDR3 is TGTGCCAGCAGATGGGGACCTCATCAGCCCCAGCATTTT.

The V call is TRBV7-9, the J call TRBJ2-7; no firm D call. The V end was cut by 3 bases, the J end by 2 bases, with 8 bases between. There are 13 residues in the CDR3. The germline V gene has CDR1 SEHNR and CDR2 FQNEAQ (reference sequence). This chain's CDR3 is CASSFWDPYEQYF. The DNA for the CDR3 is TGTGCCAGCAGCTTTTGGGATCCCTACGAGCAGTACTTC.

The chain recombines TRBV5-1 with TRBJ2-6; D unclear. Germline lookup yields CDR1 SGHRS and CDR2 YFSETQ. V was pared by 0 bases and J by 1 base, with 2 bases between. The CDR3 has 14 residues. CDR3 loop: CASSLVSGANVLTF. CDR3 nucleotide sequence: TGCGCCAGCAGCTTGGTTTCTGGGGCCAACGTCCTGACTTTC.

The J gene is TRBJ1-1, the V gene TRBV5-1; 8 bases match TRBD1. Germline V gene sequence: CDR1 SGHRS, CDR2 YFSETQ. The CDR3 loop spans 12 amino acids. V trimming: 3 bases; J trimming: 7 bases; junction bases outside the gene matches: 2. The chain's CDR3 is CASSSTGDEAFF. CDR3 sequence (DNA): TGCGCCAGCAGCTCGACAGGGGATGAAGCTTTCTTT. The full variable domain, completed using reference TRBV5-1 and TRBJ1-1, is KAGVTQTPRYLIKTRGQQVTLSCSPISGHRSVSWYQQTPGQGLQFLFEYFSETQRNKGNFPGRFSGRQFSNSRSEMNVSTLELGDSALYLCASSSTGDEAFFGQGTRLTVV.

V usage is TRBV10-2 and J usage is TRBJ2-1; 8 positions match TRBD1. With V trimmed by 0 bases and J by 4 bases, 5 bases remained unmatched. CDR1 WSHSY and CDR2 SAAADI come from the germline V gene. CDR3 length: 16 amino acids. Here the CDR3 reads CASSESGDRRYNEQFF. CDR3 in DNA: TGCGCCAGCAGTGAGTCGGGGGACAGGAGATACAATGAGCAGTTCTTC.

This clone was counted a single time. The chain combines TRBV6-5 with TRBJ1-2; no definite D call. The CDR3 totals 14 residues. Between the trimmed V and J ends, which lost 6 bases and 3 bases, there was a span of 14 bases. The germline gives CDR1 MNHEY, CDR2 SVGAGI. CDR3 protein: CASRTPEPDYGYTF. The CDR3 DNA reads TGTGCCAGCAGGACTCCCGAGCCGGACTATGGCTACACCTTC.

The chain carries TRBV20-1 and TRBJ1-2, with D perhaps matching TRBD1 (5 bases). The germline V gene encodes CDR1 DFQATT and CDR2 SNEGSKA (reference sequence). V was pared by 3 bases and J by 4 bases, with 18 bases between. The CDR3 spans 15 residues. CDR3 DNA sequence: TGCAGTGCTAGTGACTTTGTGACAGACCGCTATGGCTACACCTTC. This sequence encodes CSASDFVTDRYGYTF.

This clone was detected only a few times. The J gene is TRBJ2-7, the V gene TRBV5-5; D gene uncertain. V was shortened by 2 bases and J by 5 bases, with 8 bases between the two germline ends. The CDR3 has 12 amino acids. CDR1 is SGHKS, CDR2 YYEKEE, per germline (reference sequence). CDR3 protein: CASSLAGNEQYF. CDR3 coding DNA: TGTGCCAGCAGCTTAGCAGGAAACGAGCAGTACTTC.

This chain joins TRBV20-1 and TRBJ1-3; D gene ambiguous. CDR3 length: 14 residues. CDR1 and CDR2 from the germline V gene are DFQATT and SNEGSKA (reference sequence). Trimming pared 3 bases from V and 0 bases from J, leaving 9 bases between. The CDR3: CSASGAGSGNTIYF. CDR3 in DNA: TGCAGTGCTAGTGGTGCAGGCTCTGGAAACACCATATATTTT.